Shown below are 29 T cell receptor beta chains from a single sample sequenced in a study of blood T cell repertoires in COVID-19. The method was immunoSEQ multiplex PCR; TCRdb's version includes in-frame clones alone and lacks a portion of them. Counted here are 250,000 to 300,000 clones, around nine tenths occurring once; the ten biggest clones make up around 5%. Sequenced input: peripheral blood. Source of these receptors: a woman between 55 and 75 years old with COVID-19, enrolled during active disease.

This clone came up once. The chain is built from TRBV10-3 and TRBJ1-5, with 8 bases matching TRBD1. Trimming removed 8 bases from V and 1 base from J; junction bases left unmatched: 4. CDR3 length equals 14 residues. Per the germline V gene, CDR1 is ENHRY and CDR2 is SYGVKD. CDR3 loop: CAISYRGSNQPQHF. CDR3 bases: TGTGCCATCTCCTACAGGGGGAGCAATCAGCCCCAGCATTTT.

J is TRBJ1-5 and V is TRBV25-1; no definite D call. The CDR3 has 15 residues. The V end was cut by 3 bases, the J end by 3 bases, with 12 bases between. Germline loops: CDR1 MGHDK, CDR2 SYGVNS. CDR3 DNA sequence: TGTGCCAGCAGTGATGGAGGCCGGAACAATCAGCCCCAGCATTTT. Translation gives CASSDGGRNNQPQHF.

The chain joins TRBV21-1 to TRBJ1-6; the table names TRBD1, a call not compared with the DNA. TRBV21-1 is shown as a pseudogene. The CDR3 length is 16 residues. CDR3 loop: CASSKARHQNNSPLHF. The CDR3, as DNA: TGTGCCAGCAGCAAAGCACGCCACCAGAATAATTCACCCCTCCACTTT.

V gene TRBV3-1 (or the pseudogene TRBV3-2) combines with J gene TRBJ1-4; a possible D gene is TRBD1 (5 bases). Trimming left V 0 bases short and J 11 bases short, with 10 bases between. Germline V CDR1 and CDR2: LGHDT, YNNKEL (reference sequence). The CDR3 is 13 amino acids. This CDR3 reads CASSQDRGGKLFF. The DNA for the CDR3 is TGTGCCAGCAGCCAAGATCGTGGGGGGAAACTGTTTTTT.

This chain links TRBV30 with TRBJ1-2; the match to TRBD1 covers 9 bases. Germline V CDR1 and CDR2: GTSNPN, SVGIG (reference sequence). Trimming cost V 4 bases and J 3 bases; bases outside gene matches: 9. This CDR3 is built from 15 residues. This CDR3 reads CAWMNTGGFYYGYTF. CDR3 coding DNA: TGTGCCTGGATGAATACAGGGGGCTTTTACTATGGCTACACCTTC. The full variable domain, rest sourced from reference TRBV30 and TRBJ1-2, is SQTIHQWPATLVQPVGSPLSLECTVEGTSNPNLYWYRQAAGRGLQLLFYSVGIGQISSEVPQNLSASRPQDRQFILSSKKLLLSDSGFYLCAWMNTGGFYYGYTFGSGTRLTVV.

The chain is built from TRBV5-1 and TRBJ1-6; unclear D gene. Germline-derived CDR1 and CDR2 are SGHRS and YFSETQ. Deletions cut 0 bases from V and 9 bases from J, with 13 bases between. The CDR3 is 15 amino acids. The CDR3 region has the DNA TGCGCCAGCAGCTTGGAACGACGGGGAGGTTCACCCCTCCACTTT. This gives the protein CASSLERRGGSPLHF.

This clone has just a few counts. The chain has TRBV28 and TRBJ2-5; 7 nucleotides align to TRBD1. Germline-derived CDR1 and CDR2 are MDHEN and SYDVKM. The CDR3 has 13 amino acids. V dropped 6 bases and J dropped 3; count of bases not matched to a gene: 4. For the CDR3, the DNA is TGTGCCAGCAGGGCCCAGGGGGAAGAGACCCAGTACTTC. Translation: CASRAQGEETQYF.

The CDR3 DNA reads as TGTGCCAGCAGCTTAGATCCAGCGGGACTGACCGGGGAGCTGTTTTTT. Protein product: CASSLDPAGLTGELFF. The chain is built from TRBV11-3 and TRBJ2-2; 7 nucleotides align to TRBD2. CDR3 length: 16 residues. Per the germline V gene, CDR1 is SGHNT and CDR2 is YENEEA. The V segment lost 0 bases and the J segment 5 bases; nucleotides outside the gene matches: 6.

This chain joins TRBV29-1 and TRBJ2-3, with a weak D call TRBD2 (5 bases). Per the germline V gene, CDR1 is SQVTM and CDR2 is ANQGSEA. Trimming cost V 2 bases and J 1 base, with 10 bases left between them. The CDR3 has 14 amino acids. DNA for the CDR3: TGCAGCGTTGAATCCGGGATTGGCACAGATACGCAGTATTTT. Translation gives CSVESGIGTDTQYF.

The V and J genes are TRBV11-2 and TRBJ2-2; no reliable D call. The germline V gene encodes CDR1 SGHAT and CDR2 FQNNGV. V lost 1 base and J lost 3, with 6 bases in between. The CDR3 spans 14 residues. CDR3 residues: CASSLARDTGELFF. The DNA of the CDR3 is TGTGCCAGCAGCTTAGCTCGGGACACCGGGGAGCTGTTTTTT.

The chain couples TRBV4-1 to TRBJ1-4, with D tentatively TRBD1 (6 bases). Trimming stripped 4 bases from V and 8 bases from J, with 14 bases between. Germline CDR1 and CDR2: MGHRA and YSYEKL. The CDR3 spans 14 residues. DNA of the CDR3: TGCGCCAGCAGCCCCCGGGACAATAGAGAAAAACTGTTTTTT. Translated, it gives CASSPRDNREKLFF.

The chain links TRBV7-3 to TRBJ2-3; TRBD2 matches 7 bases. The CDR3 spans 14 residues. Unmatched junction bases numbered 3, after V lost 5 bases and J lost 1 base. CDR1 and CDR2 (germline): SGHTA, FQGTGA. In nucleotides, the CDR3 is TGTGCCAGCAGCATGGGACTACGCACAGATACGCAGTATTTT. This encodes CASSMGLRTDTQYF.

On this clone: The conserved closing phenylalanine or tryptophan is absent in this CDR3, likely reflecting a read error. The DNA is left out, because the CDR3 cannot be placed on it with certainty; the CDR3 is given as TCRdb lists it. The rearrangement links TRBV11-3 to TRBJ1-4; the tabulated D call, TRBD1, remains unverified against the DNA. CDR1 SGHNT and CDR2 YENEEA come from the germline V gene. Counting both end residues, the CDR3 totals 14 amino acids. The CDR3 here is CASSLEDYRDGGAT.

This clone was detected a few times. V gene TRBV9 combines with J gene TRBJ1-6; 12 positions match TRBD1. CDR3 length equals 17 residues. The V gene's germline CDR1 is SGDLS and CDR2 YYNGEE. V shed 3 bases, J shed 9 bases, and the junction held 10 bases outside the gene matches. This CDR3 is CASSGYPGQGASSPLHF. The CDR3 DNA reads TGTGCCAGCAGCGGATATCCGGGACAGGGGGCGTCTTCACCCCTCCACTTT.

The V call is TRBV7-8, the J call TRBJ1-5; D is possibly TRBD1 (6 bases). Trimming left V 1 base short and J 11 bases short, with 18 bases between. The CDR3 extends over 15 amino acids. Germline CDR1 SGHVS, CDR2 FQNEAQ. The CDR3 reads CASSLETGLAPAQHF. The CDR3 DNA sequence: TGTGCCAGCAGCTTAGAGACAGGCCTTGCCCCGGCCCAGCATTTT.

The J gene is TRBJ2-1, the V gene TRBV7-9, with 8 bases that match TRBD2. Germline V gene data show CDR1 as SEHNR and CDR2 as FQNEAQ (reference sequence). V shed 11 bases, J shed 9 bases, and the junction held 12 bases outside the gene matches. This CDR3 is built from 13 residues. The CDR3 spells CASFRAGGGEQFF. In DNA form, the CDR3 reads TGTGCCTCGTTCAGGGCGGGGGGCGGTGAGCAGTTCTTC.

About this clone: At one boundary the junction diverges from the germline segment, which might be a read error. The rearrangement joins TRBV7-2 to TRBJ2-3, with TRBD2 identical over 14 bases. The CDR3 is 14 amino acids. Germline CDR1 and CDR2: SGHTA and FQGNSA. The CDR3 nucleotides read TGTGCCAGCAGCCCTACACGACTAGCGGGAGGGTACTTCTTT. Translating it yields CASSPTRLAGGYFF.

The gene calls are TRBV27 and TRBJ2-1, with 9 bases lining up with TRBD2. Germline trimming cut 5 bases from V and 6 bases from J; bases unmatched to any gene: 8. Germline V gene sequence: CDR1 MNHEY, CDR2 SMNVEV (reference sequence). This CDR3 contains 15 residues. CDR3 loop: CASSVPGLASNEQFF. The CDR3 nucleotides are TGTGCCAGCAGTGTTCCGGGACTAGCCTCCAATGAGCAGTTCTTC.

This clone was detected only once. The chain joins TRBV18 to TRBJ1-1; possibly TRBD1 for D (5 bases). The CDR3 totals 15 residues. CDR1 and CDR2 from the germline V gene are KGHSH and LQKENI. Trimming stripped 2 bases from V and 3 bases from J, with 13 bases between. The CDR3 protein is CASSPILGGDTEAFF. In DNA, the CDR3 is TGTGCCAGCTCACCAATACTGGGGGGGGACACTGAAGCTTTCTTT. Filled out from reference TRBV18 and TRBJ1-1, the complete variable domain reads NAGVMQNPRHLVRRRGQEARLRCSPMKGHSHVYWYRQLPEEGLKFMVYLQKENIIDESGMPKERFSAEFPKEGPSILRIQQVVRGDSAAYFCASSPILGGDTEAFFGQGTRLTVV.

This clone was seen once. J is TRBJ2-5 and V is TRBV7-2, with 7 bases fitting TRBD2. Trimming at V came to 5 bases and at J to 5 bases, leaving 14 bases not matched to a gene. CDR3 length: 16 residues. Germline values: CDR1 SGHTA, CDR2 FQGNSA. This chain's CDR3 is CASSRIWGGRGETQYF. The CDR3 region has the DNA TGTGCCAGCAGCAGAATATGGGGAGGGCGGGGCGAGACCCAGTACTTC. The variable domain in full, completed from reference TRBV7-2 and TRBJ2-5, reads GAGVSQSPSNKVTEKGKDVELRCDPISGHTALYWYRQSLGQGLEFLIYFQGNSAPDKSGLPSDRFSAERTGGSVSTLTIQRTQQEDSAVYLCASSRIWGGRGETQYFGPGTRLLVL.

The count of this clone is one. V and J are TRBV5-5 and TRBJ2-5; TRBD2 matches at 11 bases. After removal of 4 bases from V and 5 bases from J, the junction contained 10 bases not matched to a gene. The germline V gene has CDR1 SGHKS and CDR2 YYEKEE (reference sequence). The CDR3 loop spans 16 amino acids. The CDR3 spells CASSPPHSGRGETQYF. CDR3 nucleotides: TGTGCCAGCAGCCCGCCGCATAGCGGGAGGGGGGAGACCCAGTACTTC.

The chain recombines TRBV18 with TRBJ1-1; tentatively, D is TRBD1 (5 bases). With 4 bases removed from V and 3 bases from J, the gap between germline ends came to 9 bases. Germline lookup yields CDR1 KGHSH and CDR2 LQKENI. There are 13 residues in the CDR3. The CDR3 region is CASSRGGDTEAFF. The CDR3 coding sequence is TGTGCCAGCTCACGGGGGGGAGACACTGAAGCTTTCTTT.

This clone came up once. The rearrangement links TRBV5-1 to TRBJ2-1; 8 nucleotides line up with TRBD2. This CDR3 has 16 residues. CDR1 SGHRS and CDR2 YFSETQ come from the germline V gene. V lost 0 bases, J lost 2 bases, and 4 bases stayed unmatched. CDR3 residues: CASSLGAGDAYNEQFF. CDR3 coding DNA: TGCGCCAGCAGCTTGGGAGCGGGAGATGCCTACAATGAGCAGTTCTTC.

The V and J genes are TRBV18 and TRBJ1-1, with a tentative D call TRBD1 (6 bases). V dropped 3 bases and J dropped 1 base, with 12 bases sitting between them. The germline V gene encodes CDR1 KGHSH and CDR2 LQKENI. The CDR3 extends over 15 amino acids. This chain's CDR3 is CASSPGRQENTEAFF. The CDR3 region has the DNA TGTGCCAGCTCACCGGGGAGACAGGAGAACACTGAAGCTTTCTTT. The full variable domain, in which reference TRBV18 and TRBJ1-1 provide the parts outside the CDR3, is NAGVMQNPRHLVRRRGQEARLRCSPMKGHSHVYWYRQLPEEGLKFMVYLQKENIIDESGMPKERFSAEFPKEGPSILRIQQVVRGDSAAYFCASSPGRQENTEAFFGQGTRLTVV.

The genes are TRBV5-1 and TRBJ2-1; TRBD1 matches at 9 bases. CDR1 is SGHRS, CDR2 YFSETQ, per germline. V dropped 4 bases and J dropped 6; count of bases not matched to a gene: 17. The CDR3 is 18 residues long. The CDR3 region is CASSPTGQGLTAGNEQFF. Written as DNA, the CDR3 is TGCGCCAGCAGCCCCACGGGACAGGGATTAACCGCGGGCAATGAGCAGTTCTTC.

This clone was counted once. The chain employs TRBV9 and TRBJ1-1; D not certain. The CDR3 spans 14 residues. CDR1 and CDR2 (germline): SGDLS, YYNGEE. V was clipped by 1 base and J by 0 bases, with 7 bases between them. CDR3 nucleotides: TGTGCCAGCAGCGTAATCGGTCTGAACACTGAAGCTTTCTTT. Translating it yields CASSVIGLNTEAFF. The whole variable domain, remainder taken from reference TRBV9 and TRBJ1-1, is DSGVTQTPKHLITATGQRVTLRCSPRSGDLSVYWYQQSLDQGLQFLIQYYNGEERAKGNILERFSAQQFPDLHSELNLSSLELGDSALYFCASSVIGLNTEAFFGQGTRLTVV.

The chain recombines TRBV5-1 with TRBJ1-2; TRBD1 matches 7 bases. The J segment lost 2 bases and the V segment lost 5 bases, leaving 3 bases of the junction unmatched. This CDR3 spans 13 amino acids. The V gene's germline CDR1 is SGHRS and CDR2 YFSETQ. CDR3 in amino acids: CASRAQGNYGYTF. The CDR3 DNA is TGCGCCAGCAGGGCACAGGGGAACTATGGCTACACCTTC.

The rearrangement joins TRBV15 to TRBJ2-2, with D possibly being TRBD1 (6 bases). The germline CDR1 and CDR2 sequences are LNHNV and YYDKDF (reference sequence). V was trimmed by 1 base and J by 4 bases, leaving 13 bases between them. CDR3 length: 16 residues. The CDR3, as DNA: TGTGCCACCAGCAGAGGCCAGGGGAGAATCACCGGGGAGCTGTTTTTT. Its protein is CATSRGQGRITGELFF.

The J gene is TRBJ1-2, the V gene TRBV6-6; no clear D. V dropped 0 bases and J dropped 1 base, with 9 bases sitting between them. Germline V gene sequence: CDR1 MNHNY, CDR2 SVGAGI (reference sequence). The CDR3 runs 15 residues. DNA for the CDR3: TGTGCCAGCAGTTACTCTTCAGTTAATAACTATGGCTACACCTTC. It is translated as CASSYSSVNNYGYTF.